The present T cell receptor (beta chain) was sequenced within a study of cytomegalovirus exposure and HLA in healthy donors. The overall study: A later analysis reported the 100 to 150 validation repertoires used the same platform as the roughly 670 first-cohort repertoires.

This clone has just a few counts. The antigen is undetermined. Assay: immunoSEQ multiplex PCR; the TCRdb copy retains only in-frame clones and omits some. Here the sample spans fewer than 150,000 clones, around 88% being singletons. Unmatched junction bases numbered 15, after V lost 7 bases and J lost 12 bases. The CDR3 runs 14 residues. Germline loops: CDR1 PRHDT, CDR2 FYEKMQ (reference sequence). General study results and limits: The authors enumerated over 150 TCR beta chains as linked to cytomegalovirus.

The chain employs TRBV13 and TRBJ2-1; 7 positions agree with TRBD1. The sequence derives from a woman aged 18 to 35 in good health and CMV-seropositive. The sequenced material came from PBMCs. This CDR3 is CASTQGGPRGWQFF. In DNA, the CDR3 is TGTGCCAGCACCCAAGGGGGCCCCCGGGGTTGGCAGTTCTTC.